This TCR beta chain was documented in a study of blood T cell repertoires in COVID-19. The germline gives CDR1 MNHEY, CDR2 SVGAGI. V lost 9 bases to trimming and J lost 8 bases, with 22 bases between them. This CDR3 has 14 amino acids. As processed by the authors: Quantification of nucleated cells was approximated via reference gene primer amplification. This table comes from immunoSEQ multiplex PCR, and its TCRdb copy is limited to in-frame clones, with some not included. That table gives V, J and clone size, and the DNA gave D and trimming. The data show about 14,000 clones, approximately 92% seen once.

The sequenced material came from peripheral blood. The source of this sequence is a man aged 45 to 65 with active COVID-19. V is TRBV6-5 and J is TRBJ1-2; tentatively, D is TRBD1 (6 bases). The CDR3 DNA reads TGTGCCAGTACGGACCGGGGGGGCCTCTACGGCTACACCTTC. Translation: CASTDRGGLYGYTF.